This paragraph reports one T cell receptor (beta chain). The antigen is unknown. This record comes from a study of response to subunit inactivated influenza vaccine. The study, taken as a whole, reports: A suggestion made by the authors is that each seasonal influenza vaccination recruits few new T cells.

TCRdb fed the RT-PCR reads into MiXCR, producing one record per CDR3 protein. The sample holds hundreds of thousands of distinct CDR3 sequences, 15% to 20% seen once. The starting material was CD4+ T cells sorted from PBMCs, obtained less than 30 months after vaccination. The clonotype originates from a man aged 45-69 years who received an inactivated influenza vaccine.

Here the CDR3 reads CASSLATTGVGGYTF. Here the CDR3 DNA reads TGTGCCAGCAGTTTAGCGACGACAGGGGTTGGTGGCTACACCTTC. The rearrangement uses TRBV12-3 or TRBV12-4 and TRBJ1-2; TRBD1 matches 8 bases. The length of the CDR3 is 15 residues. Trimming removed 0 bases from V and 7 bases from J; junction bases left unmatched: 7.